The rows below give T cell receptor beta chains drawn from one sample of a study of blood T cell repertoires in COVID-19. Measured with immunoSEQ multiplex PCR; TCRdb has only the in-frame clones, and not every one. The table lists tens of thousands of clones, 90% of them singletons. Material: peripheral blood. Every receptor here comes from a human donor in a cohort sampled during active COVID-19. The CDR3 runs from the conserved cysteine through the conserved F or W. The D gene is left open where the match is weak. Some rows have no size entry. The others give once, few or many, or a class for an expanded clone.

j_call d_call v_call clone_size cdr3_nt cdr3_aa
TRBJ2-1 TRBD2 TRBV24-1 once TGTGCCACCAGCAAAGCCGGGACTAGCGTCTACAATGAGCAGTTCTTC CATSKAGTSVYNEQFF
TRBJ1-3 TRBD1 TRBV3-1/TRBV3-2 NA TGTGCCAGCAGCCTATCGCCGGGACAGGGAAAACAGGGTGGAAACACCATATATTTT CASSLSPGQGKQGGNTIYF
TRBJ2-7 NA TRBV29-1 NA TGCAGCGTTGATAAGTTTGGTGGGGCCGAGCAGTACTTC CSVDKFGGAEQYF
TRBJ2-5 NA TRBV9 NA TGTGCCAGCAGCGTAAACACGGGAGATTGGGAGACCCAGTACTTC CASSVNTGDWETQYF
TRBJ2-7 TRBD2 TRBV28 NA TGTGCCAGCAGTTTTCTAGCGGCAAACTCCTACGAGCAGTACTTC CASSFLAANSYEQYF
TRBJ1-4 NA TRBV28 NA TGTGCCAGCAGTTTGGGCGGGGCACGGGGGTCTGGGTATGAAAAACTGTTTTTT CASSLGGARGSGYEKLFF
TRBJ1-1 TRBD1 TRBV19 NA TGTGCCAGTAGTGTCCACAGGGGGCAGAACACTGAAGCTTTCTTT CASSVHRGQNTEAFF
TRBJ2-7 TRBD2 TRBV28 once TGTGCCAGCAGTTTGGCGGCGGGAGACGGCGAGCAGTACTTC CASSLAAGDGEQYF
TRBJ2-5 TRBD1 TRBV9 NA TGTGCCAGCAGCGTAGCTTCAGGGGGCACCCCTCAAGAGACCCAGTACTTC CASSVASGGTPQETQYF
TRBJ2-5 TRBD2 TRBV25-1 NA TGTGCCAGCAGTGAATCGAAGACTAGCGGGTCAGAGACCCAGTACTTC CASSESKTSGSETQYF
TRBJ1-1 NA TRBV28 few TGTGCCAGCAGTATAACAGGGTACACTGAAGCTTTCTTT CASSITGYTEAFF
TRBJ2-7 NA TRBV10-3 few TGTGCCATCAGTGAGTGGGGCAGTGGCTACGAGCAGTACTTC CAISEWGSGYEQYF
TRBJ2-7 TRBD1 TRBV7-2 NA TGTGCCAGCAGCTTAGGACAGGGTGATATCTACGAGCAGTACTTC CASSLGQGDIYEQYF
TRBJ2-7 TRBD2 TRBV20-1 NA TGCAGTGCTAGTCGGAGCCCCCTGGTAGCGGGAGAGGGGTACGAGCAGTACTTC CSASRSPLVAGEGYEQYF
TRBJ2-2 TRBD2 TRBV5-4 NA TGTGCCAGCAGCGCACCGGGTGGGAGCGGGACGGCCCGGGAGCTGTTTTTT CASSAPGGSGTARELFF
TRBJ1-5 NA TRBV5-1 NA TGCGCCAGCAGCTTGATCAGGGTAGGTCGGAGCAATCAGCCCCAGCATTTT CASSLIRVGRSNQPQHF
TRBJ2-3 NA TRBV27 NA TGTGCCAGCAGTTTGGGGATAGCGGCTAGCACAGATACGCAGTATTTT CASSLGIAASTDTQYF
TRBJ2-7 NA TRBV6-1 NA TGTGCCAGCAGTGAAGCCCAGGAAAACGAGCAGTACTTC CASSEAQENEQYF
TRBJ2-1 NA TRBV19 NA TGTGCCAGTACCACAGACCGACTAAGCGGGCGAAGGAATGAGCAGTTCTTC CASTTDRLSGRRNEQFF
TRBJ2-3 TRBD2 TRBV11-2 NA TGTGCCAGCAGCTTATTACGAGCGGGAGGTTTCACAGATACGCAGTATTTT CASSLLRAGGFTDTQYF
TRBJ2-1 NA TRBV12-5 NA TGTGCTAGTGGGAGAGTGGGGAGCGGAGGCTACAATGAGCAGTTCTTC CASGRVGSGGYNEQFF
TRBJ1-3 TRBD1 TRBV5-5 few TGTGCCAGCAGCTTGGGGGACAGGGCTGGAAACACCATATATTTT CASSLGDRAGNTIYF
TRBJ1-1 TRBD1 TRBV7-3 NA TGTGCCAGCAGCTCAGTGGACAGGCCCCATGAAGCTTTCTTT CASSSVDRPHEAFF
TRBJ1-5 NA TRBV2 NA TGTGCCAGCAGTCCTAGGAATCAGCCCCAGCATTTT CASSPRNQPQHF
TRBJ1-3 NA TRBV18 NA TGTGCCAGCTCACCCTCCCAGGGATATGGAAACACCATATATTTT CASSPSQGYGNTIYF
TRBJ2-7 NA TRBV7-9 NA TGTGCCAGCAGCGCAGGGGTGGCGGGGGTCGACGAGCAGTACTTC CASSAGVAGVDEQYF
TRBJ2-3 NA TRBV5-1 NA TGCGCCAGCAGCCCGCCGCGCTCCGGGGTTACAGATACGCAGTATTTT CASSPPRSGVTDTQYF
TRBJ2-5 TRBD1 TRBV11-2 NA TGTGCCAGCAGCGCGGACAGGGGGCGAGAGACCCAGTACTTC CASSADRGRETQYF
TRBJ1-2 NA TRBV12-5 NA TGTGCTAGTGGCCCCCCGGGTCAAACTAACTATGGCTACACCTTC CASGPPGQTNYGYTF
TRBJ1-2 NA TRBV7-2 NA TGTGCCAGCAGCTGGGACATTTATGGCTACACCTTC CASSWDIYGYTF
TRBJ2-1 TRBD2 TRBV5-6 few TGTGCCAGCAGCTTGGATAGTAGCGGGTTTATTCCCTCCGATGAGCAGTTCTTC CASSLDSSGFIPSDEQFF
TRBJ1-3 NA TRBV9 few TGTGCCAGCAGCGACCCACTCTCTGGAAACACCATATATTTT CASSDPLSGNTIYF
TRBJ1-1 NA TRBV19 NA TGTGCCAGTAGTATAGCGGGGTTCGGCACTGAAGCTTTCTTT CASSIAGFGTEAFF
TRBJ2-5 NA TRBV10-1 NA TGCGCCAGCAGTGATTCAGCGTTACAAGAGACCCAGTACTTC CASSDSALQETQYF
TRBJ1-3 TRBD1 TRBV30 once TGTGCCTGGAGTGTAAAGGGACAGGGCCGCTCTGGAAACACCATATATTTT CAWSVKGQGRSGNTIYF
TRBJ2-1 TRBD1 TRBV5-1 once TGCGCCAGCAGCAGGGGACAGGGGTGGAATGAGCAGTTCTTC CASSRGQGWNEQFF
TRBJ1-4 NA TRBV19 NA TGTGCCAGTAGTATTTCGCTCGCGACAAGTAATGAAAAACTGTTTTTT CASSISLATSNEKLFF
TRBJ2-5 NA TRBV2 NA TGTGCCAGCAGTGAAGCCGTGGGGGGAGAGACCCAGTACTTC CASSEAVGGETQYF
TRBJ2-1 NA TRBV24-1 once TGTGCCACCAGTGAGGAGGGGAACACCTACAATGAGCAGTTCTTC CATSEEGNTYNEQFF
TRBJ2-7 TRBD2 TRBV28 NA TGTGCCAGCAGAACCGGGACTAGCGCCTCCTACGAGCAGTACTTC CASRTGTSASYEQYF
TRBJ1-4 NA TRBV28 NA TGTGCCACTTCTTCCTCGGGGTTGACTCCGTTTTTT CATSSSGLTPFF
TRBJ2-4 TRBD1 TRBV7-2 NA TGTGCCAGCAGCTTAGCAAGGACAGGGGGCGGCATTCAGTACTTC CASSLARTGGGIQYF
TRBJ2-7 NA TRBV7-2 NA TGTGCCAGCAGCCTTCAGGGTAGCTCCTACGAGCAGTACTTC CASSLQGSSYEQYF
TRBJ2-3 NA TRBV24-1 NA TGTGCCACCAGTGAACCGAAAACGGTAGATACGCAGTATTTT CATSEPKTVDTQYF
TRBJ1-1 NA TRBV11-2 NA TGTGCCAGCACCCCCGGTCGAAGCATGAACACTGAAGCTTTCTTT CASTPGRSMNTEAFF
TRBJ1-2 NA TRBV5-1 NA TGCGCCAGCAGCAAGGAGGTGTTGTATGGCTACACCTTC CASSKEVLYGYTF
TRBJ2-2 TRBD2 TRBV14 NA TGTGCCAGCAGCCAAGGCAATAAAGCGGGAGTCACCGGGGAGCTGTTTTTT CASSQGNKAGVTGELFF
TRBJ2-7 TRBD2 TRBV2 NA TGTGCCAGCAGTGAAGACGGCGGGGGGTTCTCCGAGCAGTACTTC CASSEDGGGFSEQYF